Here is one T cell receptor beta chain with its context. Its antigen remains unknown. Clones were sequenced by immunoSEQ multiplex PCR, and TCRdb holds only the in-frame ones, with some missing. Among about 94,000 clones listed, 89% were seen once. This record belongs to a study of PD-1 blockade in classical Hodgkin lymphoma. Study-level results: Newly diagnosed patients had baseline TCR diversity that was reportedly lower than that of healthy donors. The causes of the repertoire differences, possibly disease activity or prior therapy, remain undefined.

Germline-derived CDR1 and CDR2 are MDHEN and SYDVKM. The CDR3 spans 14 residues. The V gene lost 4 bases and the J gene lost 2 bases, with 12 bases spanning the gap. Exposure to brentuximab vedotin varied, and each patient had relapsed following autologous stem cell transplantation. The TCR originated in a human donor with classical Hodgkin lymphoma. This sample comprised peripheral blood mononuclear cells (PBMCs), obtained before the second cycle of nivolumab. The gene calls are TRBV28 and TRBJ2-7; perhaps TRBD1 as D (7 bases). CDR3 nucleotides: TGTGCCAGCAGTTGGGTCAGGGGGGCCTACGAGCAGTACTTC. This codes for CASSWVRGAYEQYF.